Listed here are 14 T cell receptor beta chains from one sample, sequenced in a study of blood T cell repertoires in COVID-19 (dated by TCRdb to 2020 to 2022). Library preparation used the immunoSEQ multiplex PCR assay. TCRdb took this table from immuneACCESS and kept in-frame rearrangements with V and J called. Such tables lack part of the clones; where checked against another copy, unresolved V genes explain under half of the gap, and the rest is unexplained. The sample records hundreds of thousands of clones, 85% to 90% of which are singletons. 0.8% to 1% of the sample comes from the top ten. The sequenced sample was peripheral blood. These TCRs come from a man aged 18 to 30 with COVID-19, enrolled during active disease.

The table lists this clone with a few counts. The CDR3 DNA reads TGTGCCAGCAGCTCCAGGGTCTACACTGAAGCTTTCTTT. It is translated as CASSSRVYTEAFF. The chain employs TRBV7-9 and TRBJ1-1, with a tentative D call TRBD1 (5 bases). Germline CDR1 reads SEHNR; CDR2 reads FQNEAQ (reference sequence). With 4 bases removed from V and 3 bases from J, the gap between germline ends came to 9 bases. The CDR3 runs to 13 residues.

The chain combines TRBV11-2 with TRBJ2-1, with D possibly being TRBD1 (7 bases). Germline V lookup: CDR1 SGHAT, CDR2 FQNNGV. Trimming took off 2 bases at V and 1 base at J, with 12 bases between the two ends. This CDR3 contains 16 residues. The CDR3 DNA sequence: TGTGCCAGCAGCTTAATTCCAGGGGGGTCCTACAATGAGCAGTTCTTC. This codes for CASSLIPGGSYNEQFF.

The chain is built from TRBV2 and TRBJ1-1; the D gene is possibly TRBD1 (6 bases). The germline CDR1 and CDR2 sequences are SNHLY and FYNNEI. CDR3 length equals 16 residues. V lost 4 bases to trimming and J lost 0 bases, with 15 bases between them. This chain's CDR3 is CASSVGAGWVNTEAFF. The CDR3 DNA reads TGTGCCAGCAGTGTGGGGGCCGGATGGGTGAACACTGAAGCTTTCTTT.

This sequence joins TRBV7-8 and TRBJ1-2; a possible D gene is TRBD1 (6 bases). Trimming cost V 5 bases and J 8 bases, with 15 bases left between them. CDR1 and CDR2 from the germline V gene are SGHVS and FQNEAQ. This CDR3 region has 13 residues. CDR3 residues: CASSQRQVEGYTF. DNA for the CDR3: TGTGCCAGCAGCCAGAGACAGGTGGAGGGCTACACCTTC.

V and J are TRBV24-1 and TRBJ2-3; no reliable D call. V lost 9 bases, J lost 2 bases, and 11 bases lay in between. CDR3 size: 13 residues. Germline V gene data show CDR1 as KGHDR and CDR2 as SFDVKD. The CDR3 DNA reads TGTGCCACCTCTTCCCTCCTCACAGATACGCAGTATTTT. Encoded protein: CATSSLLTDTQYF.

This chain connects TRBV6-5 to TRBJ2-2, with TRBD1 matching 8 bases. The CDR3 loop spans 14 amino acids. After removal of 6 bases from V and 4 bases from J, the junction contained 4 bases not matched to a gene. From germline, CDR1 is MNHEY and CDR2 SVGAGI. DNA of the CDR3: TGTGCCAGCAGAAGGACAGGGACCACCGGGGAGCTGTTTTTT. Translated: CASRRTGTTGELFF.

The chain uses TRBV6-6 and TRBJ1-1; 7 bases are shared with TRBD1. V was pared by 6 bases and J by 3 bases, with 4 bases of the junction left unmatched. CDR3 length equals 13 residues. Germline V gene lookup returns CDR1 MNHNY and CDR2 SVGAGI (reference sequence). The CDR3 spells CASRGQSYTEAFF. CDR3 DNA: TGTGCCAGCAGGGGACAGTCTTACACTGAAGCTTTCTTT.

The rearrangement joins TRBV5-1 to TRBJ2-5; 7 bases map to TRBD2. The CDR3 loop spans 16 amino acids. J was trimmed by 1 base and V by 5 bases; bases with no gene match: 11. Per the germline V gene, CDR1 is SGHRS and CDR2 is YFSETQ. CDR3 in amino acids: CASRPAPTSVQETQYF. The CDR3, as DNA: TGCGCCAGCAGACCCGCCCCCACTAGCGTCCAAGAGACCCAGTACTTC.

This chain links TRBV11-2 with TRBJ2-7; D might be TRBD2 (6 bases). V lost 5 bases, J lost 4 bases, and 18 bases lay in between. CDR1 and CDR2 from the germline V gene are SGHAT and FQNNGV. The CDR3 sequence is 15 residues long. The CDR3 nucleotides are TGTGCCAGCAGCAAAACCTTGTCTAGCGAGTACGAGCAGTACTTC. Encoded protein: CASSKTLSSEYEQYF.

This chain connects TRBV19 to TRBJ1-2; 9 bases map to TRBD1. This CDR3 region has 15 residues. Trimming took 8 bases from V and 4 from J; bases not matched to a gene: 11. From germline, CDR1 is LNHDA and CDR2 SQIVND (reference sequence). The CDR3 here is CASSPGQGFSYGYTF. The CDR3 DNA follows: TGTGCCAGTTCTCCGGGACAGGGATTTTCCTATGGCTACACCTTC.

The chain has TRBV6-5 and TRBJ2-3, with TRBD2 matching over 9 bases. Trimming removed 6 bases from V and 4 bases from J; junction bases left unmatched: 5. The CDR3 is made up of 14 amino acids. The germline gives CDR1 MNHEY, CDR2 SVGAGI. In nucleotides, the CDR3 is TGTGCCAGCAGGTATAGCGGGAGTGCAGATACGCAGTATTTT. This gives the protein CASRYSGSADTQYF.

The CDR3 region has the DNA TGCGCCAGCAGCTTGGACCCGGAGATCTATGGCTACACCTTC. This codes for CASSLDPEIYGYTF. J is TRBJ1-2 and V is TRBV5-1; D is undetermined. Trimming took off 0 bases at V and 4 bases at J, with 10 bases between the two ends. CDR1 SGHRS and CDR2 YFSETQ come from the germline V gene. This CDR3 has 14 residues.

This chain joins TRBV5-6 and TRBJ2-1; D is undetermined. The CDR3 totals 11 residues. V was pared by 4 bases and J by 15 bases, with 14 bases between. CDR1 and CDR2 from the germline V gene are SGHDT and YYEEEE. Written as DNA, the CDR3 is TGTGCCAGCAGCACCCGCGGAACCAGGTTCTTC. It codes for CASSTRGTRFF.

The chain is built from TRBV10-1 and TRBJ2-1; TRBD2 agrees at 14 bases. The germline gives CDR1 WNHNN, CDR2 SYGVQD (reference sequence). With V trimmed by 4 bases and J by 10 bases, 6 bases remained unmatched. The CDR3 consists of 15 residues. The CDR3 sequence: CASSGGLAGGPEQFF. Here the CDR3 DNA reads TGCGCCAGCAGTGGTGGACTAGCGGGAGGCCCAGAGCAGTTCTTC.